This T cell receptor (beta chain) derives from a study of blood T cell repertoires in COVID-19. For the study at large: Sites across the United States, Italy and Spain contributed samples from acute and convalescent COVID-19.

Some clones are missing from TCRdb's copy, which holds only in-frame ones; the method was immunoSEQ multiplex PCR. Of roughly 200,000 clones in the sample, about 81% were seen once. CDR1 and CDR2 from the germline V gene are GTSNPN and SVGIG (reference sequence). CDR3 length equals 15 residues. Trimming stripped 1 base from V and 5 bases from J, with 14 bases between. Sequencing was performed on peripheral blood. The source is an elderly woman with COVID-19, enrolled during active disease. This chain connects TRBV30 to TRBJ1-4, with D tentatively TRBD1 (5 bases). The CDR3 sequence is CAWSGDPGLNEKLFF. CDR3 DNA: TGTGCCTGGAGTGGGGACCCGGGACTCAATGAAAAACTGTTTTTT.